These 8 T cell receptor beta chains came from one sample sequenced in a study of cytomegalovirus exposure and HLA in healthy donors. A multiplex PCR was run with 60 Vbeta primers and 13 Jbeta primers. Produced via immunoSEQ multiplex PCR; TCRdb's table is partial and in-frame only. This table holds approximately 110,000 clones, 80% found once. The sequenced material came from PBMCs. The receptors were gathered from a man in his fifties or sixties in good health and CMV-seronegative.

The J gene is TRBJ2-5, the V gene TRBV6-5; the D gene is possibly TRBD1 (7 bases). The CDR3 runs 12 residues. V was trimmed by 5 bases and J by 4 bases, leaving 8 bases between them. Germline V gene sequence: CDR1 MNHEY, CDR2 SVGAGI. The CDR3 nucleotides read TGTGCCAGCAGTCAGGGGGGAGAGACCCAGTACTTC. Translated: CASSQGGETQYF.

This clone came up once. This chain uses TRBV15 with TRBJ1-6; 7 bases match TRBD1. V shed 9 bases, J shed 6 bases, and the junction held 11 bases outside the gene matches. The CDR3 contains 15 residues. Per the germline V gene, CDR1 is LNHNV and CDR2 is YYDKDF (reference sequence). The CDR3 DNA is TGTGCCACGACGCGACAGGGTGGAGGTAATTCACCCCTCCACTTT. Its translation is CATTRQGGGNSPLHF. Filled out from reference TRBV15 and TRBJ1-6, the complete variable domain reads DAMVIQNPRYQVTQFGKPVTLSCSQTLNHNVMYWYQQKSSQAPKLLFHYYDKDFNNEADTPDNFQSRRPNTSFCFLDIRSPGLGDTAMYLCATTRQGGGNSPLHFGNGTRLTVT.

V gene TRBV11-2 combines with J gene TRBJ2-5; 7 bases agree with TRBD1. With V trimmed by 3 bases and J by 5 bases, 6 bases remained unmatched. Germline V gene lookup returns CDR1 SGHAT and CDR2 FQNNGV. The CDR3 runs 14 residues. The CDR3 sequence: CASSFNRGPETQYF. CDR3 coding DNA: TGTGCCAGCAGCTTTAATAGGGGGCCGGAGACCCAGTACTTC.

The chain combines TRBV28 with TRBJ1-2; D may be TRBD1 (5 bases). The germline CDR1 and CDR2 sequences are MDHEN and SYDVKM. The CDR3 runs 13 residues. V was cut by 10 bases and J by 2 bases, with 14 bases left in between. The CDR3 reads CATWRGGNYGYTF. The CDR3 coding sequence is TGTGCCACTTGGAGGGGAGGGAACTATGGCTACACCTTC.

The chain combines TRBV28 with TRBJ2-7; 7 positions agree with TRBD1. The CDR3 covers 15 residues. V lost 4 bases, J lost 2 bases, and 8 bases stayed unmatched. CDR1 MDHEN and CDR2 SYDVKM come from the germline V gene. DNA of the CDR3: TGTGCCAGCAGTTCCTCCGGACAGGATGCCTACGAGCAGTACTTC. This translates into CASSSSGQDAYEQYF.

The V and J genes are TRBV7-9 and TRBJ1-5; D gene ambiguous. V lost 5 bases to trimming and J lost 6 bases, with 14 bases between them. Per the germline V gene, CDR1 is SEHNR and CDR2 is FQNEAQ (reference sequence). CDR3 length: 14 amino acids. The DNA of the CDR3 is TGTGCCAGCAGCCCGGGGTCTTCTGGTCAGCCCCAGCATTTT. Protein: CASSPGSSGQPQHF.

V is TRBV5-1 and J is TRBJ1-2; the D is unclear. Trimming took off 4 bases at V and 14 bases at J, with 15 bases between the two ends. Germline V gives CDR1 SGHRS, CDR2 YFSETQ. This CDR3 has 11 residues. CDR3: CASSASGGVTF. The CDR3 nucleotides read TGCGCCAGCAGCGCCTCTGGTGGAGTGACCTTC.

The sample holds a few counts of this clone. The gene calls are TRBV11-2 and TRBJ2-2; D is possibly TRBD2 (6 bases). The CDR3 has 15 amino acids. V lost 5 bases to trimming and J lost 5 bases, with 15 bases between them. Germline V gene data show CDR1 as SGHAT and CDR2 as FQNNGV. CDR3 in DNA: TGTGCCAGCAGCCTCAGACTAGTCGGTACCGGGGAGCTGTTTTTT. Encoded protein: CASSLRLVGTGELFF.